A selection of T cell receptor beta chains follows, all from one sample in a study of cytomegalovirus exposure and HLA in healthy donors. The repertoire was sequenced with immunoSEQ multiplex PCR; TCRdb's copy has only in-frame clones and lacks some. The data show about 63,000 clones, around 92% seen once. Input material: PBMCs. These receptors all stem from a woman aged 18-29 years in good health and CMV-seronegative. Each CDR3 is given with its conserved first and last residue. A D gene is named only where the DNA matches it firmly. Clone size, where shown, is once, few, many, or a class for clones that have expanded.

15,TRBJ2-3,TRBD2,TRBV11-2,.,CASSLDGGGTDTQYF,TGTGCCAGCAGCTTAGATGGCGGGGGGACAGATACGCAGTATTTT
15,TRBJ2-3,.,TRBV6-1,.,CASSEQYQTTDTQYF,TGTGCCAGCAGTGAACAGTATCAAACCACAGATACGCAGTATTTT
14,TRBJ2-7,TRBD2,TRBV7-2,.,CASSPRPGGNEQYF,TGTGCCAGCAGCCCGAGGCCCGGGGGGAACGAGCAGTACTTC
14,TRBJ1-2,.,TRBV4-2,.,CASSDPTPNYGYTF,TGTGCCAGCAGCGACCCGACACCCAACTATGGCTACACCTTC
14,TRBJ1-3,.,TRBV6-5,.,CASSDAGVGNTIYF,TGTGCCAGCAGTGATGCAGGGGTCGGAAACACCATATATTTT
15,TRBJ2-2,TRBD2,TRBV4-2,.,CASSQVLAGAGELFF,TGTGCCAGCAGCCAAGTACTAGCGGGGGCCGGAGAGCTGTTTTTT
17,TRBJ2-2,TRBD2,TRBV13,.,CASSQLAGGPSFGELFF,TGTGCCAGCAGCCAACTAGCGGGGGGGCCGTCTTTCGGGGAGCTGTTTTTT
13,TRBJ1-1,.,TRBV6-5,.,CASSLASNTEAFF,TGTGCCAGCAGCCTGGCCAGTAACACTGAAGCTTTCTTT
13,TRBJ2-7,TRBD1,TRBV11-3,.,CASSQGQVGEQYF,TGTGCCAGCAGCCAGGGACAGGTTGGCGAGCAGTACTTC
18,TRBJ2-6,TRBD2,TRBV15,.,CATSRPGLPYSGANVLTF,TGTGCCACCAGCAGACCGGGACTACCCTACTCTGGGGCCAACGTCCTGACTTTC
13,TRBJ1-1,.,TRBV5-1,.,CASSLDRLREAFF,TGCGCCAGCAGCTTGGACAGGCTCCGTGAAGCTTTCTTT
14,TRBJ1-1,.,TRBV28,.,CASSPGQQRAEAFF,TGTGCCAGCAGTCCCGGACAGCAGAGGGCTGAAGCTTTCTTT
17,TRBJ1-2,TRBD1,TRBV4-2,.,CASSQAVDRDWGYGYTF,TGTGCCAGCAGCCAAGCTGTTGACAGGGATTGGGGCTATGGCTACACCTTC
17,TRBJ2-4,TRBD2,TRBV27,.,CASSPSSGRADKNIQYF,TGTGCCAGCAGTCCGAGCAGCGGGAGGGCCGACAAAAACATTCAGTACTTC
14,TRBJ1-5,.,TRBV5-5,.,CASSLTSLDQPQHF,TGTGCCAGCAGCTTGACCAGCCTAGATCAGCCCCAGCATTTT
16,TRBJ2-1,TRBD2,TRBV5-1,.,CASSFLSGSSYNEQFF,TGCGCCAGCAGCTTTTTAAGCGGGAGCTCCTACAATGAGCAGTTCTTC
16,TRBJ1-3,.,TRBV18,once,CASSPAAGNKGNTIYF,TGTGCCAGCTCACCAGCGGCAGGGAATAAGGGAAACACCATATATTTT
15,TRBJ2-1,.,TRBV11-3,once,CASSSPRSGYNEQFF,TGTGCCAGCAGCTCACCTCGTAGCGGCTACAATGAGCAGTTCTTC
16,TRBJ1-3,TRBD1,TRBV2,.,CASNRGNSFDGNTIYF,TGTGCCAGCAACAGGGGGAATTCCTTCGATGGAAACACCATATATTTT
13,TRBJ1-1,.,TRBV6-1,.,CASSTYGTPKGDF,TGTGCCAGCAGTACCTACGGGACGCCAAAGGGGGACTTT
11,TRBJ1-4,.,TRBV29-1,.,CSAGQNEKLFF,TGCAGCGCAGGTCAGAATGAAAAACTGTTTTTT
13,TRBJ2-7,TRBD1,TRBV6-1,.,CASSRGPSHEQYF,TGTGCCAGCAGTAGGGGGCCGTCACACGAGCAGTACTTC
15,TRBJ1-1,.,TRBV6-6,once,CASKSKERGNTEAFF,TGTGCCAGCAAATCCAAAGAAAGGGGGAACACTGAAGCTTTCTTT
12,TRBJ2-1,.,TRBV28,.,CASSPYRNEQFF,TGTGCCAGCAGTCCCTATCGCAATGAGCAGTTCTTC
14,TRBJ1-1,TRBD1,TRBV5-1,once,CASSLRDRNTEAFF,TGCGCCAGCAGCCTCCGGGACAGAAACACTGAAGCTTTCTTT
15,TRBJ2-2,TRBD2,TRBV2,.,CASSGLAYNTGELFF,TGTGCCAGCAGTGGACTAGCGTATAACACCGGGGAGCTGTTTTTT
15,TRBJ1-3,.,TRBV5-1,.,CASSLGESAGNTIYF,TGCGCCAGCAGCTTGGGAGAGTCGGCTGGAAACACCATATATTTT
14,TRBJ1-5,.,TRBV19,.,CASSIRSGNQPQHF,TGTGCCAGTAGTATAAGATCAGGAAATCAGCCCCAGCATTTT
16,TRBJ2-2,TRBD1,TRBV7-6,.,CASTRQGARGTGELFF,TGTGCCAGCACAAGACAGGGGGCGCGAGGCACCGGGGAGCTGTTTTTT
15,TRBJ2-3,TRBD2,TRBV5-8,once,CASSLGLLSTDTQYF,TGTGCCAGCAGTCTGGGACTACTTAGCACAGATACGCAGTATTTT
16,TRBJ2-2,TRBD2,TRBV7-8,.,CASSPGLAGGSGELFF,TGTGCCAGCAGCCCCGGACTAGCGGGGGGTAGCGGGGAGCTGTTTTTT